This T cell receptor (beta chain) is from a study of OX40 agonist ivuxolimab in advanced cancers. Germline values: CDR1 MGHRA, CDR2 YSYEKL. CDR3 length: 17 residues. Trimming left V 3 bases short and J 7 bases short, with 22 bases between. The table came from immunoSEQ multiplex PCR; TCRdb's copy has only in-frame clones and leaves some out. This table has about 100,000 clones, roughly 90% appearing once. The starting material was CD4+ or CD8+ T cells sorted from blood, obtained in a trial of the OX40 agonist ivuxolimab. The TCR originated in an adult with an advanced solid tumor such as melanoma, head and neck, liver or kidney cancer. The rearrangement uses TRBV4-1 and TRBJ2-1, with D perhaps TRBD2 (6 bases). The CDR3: CASSHLLRSREGNEQFF. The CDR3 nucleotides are TGCGCCAGCAGCCATCTCTTGAGATCGCGGGAAGGTAATGAGCAGTTCTTC.